One sample yielded the 7 T cell receptor beta chains listed below, sequenced in a study of blood T cells in healthy people across ages. A second roughly 7 to 11 cycle PCR used barcoded and J-beta primers. Using its own MiXCR run on the 5' RACE reads, TCRdb lists one record per CDR3 protein. The profile shows about 1,500,000 distinct CDR3 sequences, 35% to 45% of them singletons. The sequenced sample was blood. The origin of the receptors is a woman aged 18-29 years in good health.

This clonotype has more than one count but fewer than ten. CDR3 DNA sequence: TGTGCCAGCAGCCAACGCCTGAACACAGATACGCAGTATTTT. As protein: CASSQRLNTDTQYF. The rearrangement uses TRBV14 and TRBJ2-3; D gene unclear. The CDR3 is 14 amino acids. The V gene's germline CDR1 is SGHDN and CDR2 FVKESK. The V end lost 2 bases, the J end lost 2 bases, and 8 bases lay between the germline ends. Full variable domain (rest looked up from reference TRBV14 and TRBJ2-3): EAGVTQFPSHSVIEKGQTVTLRCDPISGHDNLYWYRRVMGKEIKFLLHFVKESKQDESGMPNNRFLAERTGGTYSTLKVQPAELEDSGVYFCASSQRLNTDTQYFGPGTRLTVL.

V is TRBV7-9 and J is TRBJ2-3; D is perhaps TRBD1 or TRBD2 (5 bases each). Germline loops: CDR1 SEHNR, CDR2 FQNEAQ (reference sequence). The V end lost 1 base, the J end lost 2 bases, and 10 bases lay between the germline ends. There are 15 residues in the CDR3. In DNA, the CDR3 is TGTGCCAGCAGCTTAGGTCCGGGACCCACAGATACGCAGTATTTT. Translation gives CASSLGPGPTDTQYF. The full variable domain, completed using reference TRBV7-9 and TRBJ2-3, is DTGVSQNPRHKITKRGQNVTFRCDPISEHNRLYWYRQTLGQGPEFLTYFQNEAQLEKSRLLSDRFSAERPKGSFSTLEIQRTEQGDSAMYLCASSLGPGPTDTQYFGPGTRLTVL.

This clonotype was counted once. CDR3 nucleotide sequence: TGTGCCAGTAGTGGAACCGGGGCCAAAGGGCCCCAGCATTTT. Translated: CASSGTGAKGPQHF. The chain recombines TRBV19 with TRBJ1-5, with TRBD1 as a possible D gene (5 bases). The germline CDR1 and CDR2 sequences are LNHDA and SQIVND (reference sequence). The V end lost 5 bases, the J end lost 9 bases, and 17 bases lay between the germline ends. This CDR3 is built from 14 residues.

This clonotype appeared once. V gene TRBV5-6 combines with J gene TRBJ2-3; possibly TRBD1 for D (5 bases). Germline V gene lookup returns CDR1 SGHDT and CDR2 YYEEEE. This CDR3 has 14 residues. V lost 2 bases to trimming and J lost 10 bases, with 17 bases between them. In DNA form, the CDR3 reads TGTGCCAGCAGCTTCCAGGGTCAGGTATGGGCGCAGTATTTT. Protein product: CASSFQGQVWAQYF.

The sample holds a few counts of this clonotype. The CDR3 region is CSARDIYEQYF. As DNA, the CDR3 is TGCAGTGCTAGAGACATCTACGAGCAGTACTTC. The chain employs TRBV20-1 and TRBJ2-7, with no clear D. The germline gives CDR1 DFQATT, CDR2 SNEGSKA (reference sequence). V was pared by 0 bases and J by 3 bases, with 3 bases between. The CDR3 extends over 11 amino acids.

This clonotype was seen a handful of times. Compared with germline, one end of the junction differs, possibly owing to a read error. The rearrangement links TRBV24-1 to TRBJ2-5; D is ambiguous. Germline values: CDR1 KGHDR, CDR2 SFDVKD. The CDR3 contains 12 residues. The CDR3 DNA sequence: TGTGCCACCGGTGATAGGGAAGAGACCCAGTACTTC. Protein: CATGDREETQYF.

This clonotype was counted a few times. The rearrangement uses TRBV20-1 and TRBJ2-7, with 8 bases matching TRBD1. Trimming at V came to 3 bases and at J to 2 bases, leaving 3 bases not matched to a gene. Per germline, CDR1 DFQATT and CDR2 SNEGSKA (reference sequence). CDR3 size: 13 residues. The CDR3 DNA reads TGCAGTGCTAGCGACAGGGGAACCTACGAGCAGTACTTC. Its translation is CSASDRGTYEQYF.